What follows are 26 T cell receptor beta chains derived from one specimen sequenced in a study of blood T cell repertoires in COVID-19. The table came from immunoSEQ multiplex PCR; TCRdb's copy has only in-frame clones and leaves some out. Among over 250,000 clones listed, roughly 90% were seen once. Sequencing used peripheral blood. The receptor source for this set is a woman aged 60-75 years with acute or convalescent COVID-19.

The CDR3 loop reads CASSLVRDRGEKLFF. CDR3 nucleotide sequence: TGCGCCAGCAGCTTGGTCCGGGACAGGGGTGAAAAACTGTTTTTT. The V call is TRBV5-1, the J call TRBJ1-4, with 10 bases aligning to TRBD1. The CDR3 is made up of 15 amino acids. Looked up from germline, CDR1 is SGHRS and CDR2 is YFSETQ. V lost 0 bases to trimming and J lost 7 bases; unmatched junction nucleotides: 3.

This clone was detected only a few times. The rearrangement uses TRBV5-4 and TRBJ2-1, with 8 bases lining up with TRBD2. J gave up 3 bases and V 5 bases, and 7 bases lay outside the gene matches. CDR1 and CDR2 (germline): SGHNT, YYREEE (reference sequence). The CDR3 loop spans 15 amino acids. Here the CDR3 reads CASSRAGENYNEQFF. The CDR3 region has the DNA TGTGCCAGCAGTCGAGCGGGGGAAAACTACAATGAGCAGTTCTTC.

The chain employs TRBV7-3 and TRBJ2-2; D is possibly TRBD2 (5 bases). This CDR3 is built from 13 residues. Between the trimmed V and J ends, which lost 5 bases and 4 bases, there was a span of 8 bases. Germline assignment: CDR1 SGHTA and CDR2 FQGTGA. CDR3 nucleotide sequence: TGTGCCAGCAGCACGGGGTCCACCGGGGAGCTGTTTTTT. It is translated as CASSTGSTGELFF.

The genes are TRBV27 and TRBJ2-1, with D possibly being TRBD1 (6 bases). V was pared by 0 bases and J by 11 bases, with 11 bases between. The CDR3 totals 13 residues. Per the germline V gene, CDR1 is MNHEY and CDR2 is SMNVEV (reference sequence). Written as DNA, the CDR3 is TGTGCCAGCAGTTTATCGGACAGCCCGCAGCAGTTCTTC. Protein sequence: CASSLSDSPQQFF.

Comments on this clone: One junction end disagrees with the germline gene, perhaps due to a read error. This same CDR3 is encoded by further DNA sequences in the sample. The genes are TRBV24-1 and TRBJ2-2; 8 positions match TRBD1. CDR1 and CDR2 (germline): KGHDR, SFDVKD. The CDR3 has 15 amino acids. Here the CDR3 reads CATSGHRGKGGELFF. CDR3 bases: TGCGCCACCAGTGGTCACAGGGGGAAAGGCGGGGAGCTGTTTTTT.

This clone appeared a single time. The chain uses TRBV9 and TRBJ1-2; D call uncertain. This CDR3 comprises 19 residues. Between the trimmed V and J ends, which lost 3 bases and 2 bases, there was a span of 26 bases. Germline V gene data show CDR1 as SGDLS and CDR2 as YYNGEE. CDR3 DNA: TGTGCCAGCAGCGACGGTTTTTTGGGCAGTACAGTCCCCAACTATGGCTACACCTTC. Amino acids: CASSDGFLGSTVPNYGYTF.

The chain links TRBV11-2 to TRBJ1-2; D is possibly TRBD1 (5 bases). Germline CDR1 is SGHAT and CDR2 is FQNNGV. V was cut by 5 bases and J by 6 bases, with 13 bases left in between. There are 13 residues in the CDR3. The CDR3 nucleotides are TGTGCCAGCAGCCCTGGGACTCATCATGGCTACACCTTC. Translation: CASSPGTHHGYTF.

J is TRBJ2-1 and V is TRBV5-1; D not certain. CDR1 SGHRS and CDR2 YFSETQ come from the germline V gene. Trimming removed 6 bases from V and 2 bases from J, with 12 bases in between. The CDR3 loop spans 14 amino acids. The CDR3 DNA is TGCGCCAGCAAACTGGAGACCACCTACAATGAGCAGTTCTTC. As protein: CASKLETTYNEQFF. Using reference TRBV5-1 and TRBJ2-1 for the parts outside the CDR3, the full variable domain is KAGVTQTPRYLIKTRGQQVTLSCSPISGHRSVSWYQQTPGQGLQFLFEYFSETQRNKGNFPGRFSGRQFSNSRSEMNVSTLELGDSALYLCASKLETTYNEQFFGPGTRLTVL.

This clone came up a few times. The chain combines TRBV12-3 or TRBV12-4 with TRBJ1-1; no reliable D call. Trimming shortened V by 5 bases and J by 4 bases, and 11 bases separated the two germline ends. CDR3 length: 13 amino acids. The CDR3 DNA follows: TGTGCCAGCAGTAAGAGGGAGGGCACTGAAGCTTTCTTT. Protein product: CASSKREGTEAFF.

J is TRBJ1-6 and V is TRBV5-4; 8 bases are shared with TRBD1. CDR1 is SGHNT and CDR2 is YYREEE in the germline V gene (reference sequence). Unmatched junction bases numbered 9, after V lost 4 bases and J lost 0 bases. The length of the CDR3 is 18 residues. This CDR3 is CASSDVRTGSSYNSPLHF. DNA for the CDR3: TGTGCCAGCAGCGATGTCAGGACAGGGAGCTCCTATAATTCACCCCTCCACTTT. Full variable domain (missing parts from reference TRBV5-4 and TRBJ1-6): ETGVTQSPTHLIKTRGQQVTLRCSSQSGHNTVSWYQQALGQGPQFIFQYYREEENGRGNFPPRFSGLQFPNYSSELNVNALELDDSALYLCASSDVRTGSSYNSPLHFGNGTRLTVT.

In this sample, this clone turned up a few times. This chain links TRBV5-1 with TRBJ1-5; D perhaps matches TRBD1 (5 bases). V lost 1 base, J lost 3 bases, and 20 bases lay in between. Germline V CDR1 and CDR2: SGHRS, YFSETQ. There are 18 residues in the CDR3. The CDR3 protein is CASSLLLNDRRINQPQHF. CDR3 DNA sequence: TGCGCCAGCAGCTTGCTACTTAACGACAGAAGGATCAATCAGCCCCAGCATTTT.

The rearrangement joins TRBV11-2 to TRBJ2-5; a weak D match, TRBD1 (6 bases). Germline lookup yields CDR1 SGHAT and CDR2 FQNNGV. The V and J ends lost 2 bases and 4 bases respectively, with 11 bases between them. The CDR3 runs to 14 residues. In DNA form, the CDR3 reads TGTGCCAGCAGCTTATACAGGGCACCAGAGACCCAGTACTTC. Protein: CASSLYRAPETQYF.

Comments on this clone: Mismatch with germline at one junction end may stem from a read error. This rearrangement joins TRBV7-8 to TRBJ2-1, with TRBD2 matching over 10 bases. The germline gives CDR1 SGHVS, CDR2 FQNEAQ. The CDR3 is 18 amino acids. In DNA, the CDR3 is TGTGCCAGCAGCTTAGTTTCGAATCTTAGGCTAGCGGGGGCCCCAATGATCTTC. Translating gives CASSLVSNLRLAGAPMIF.

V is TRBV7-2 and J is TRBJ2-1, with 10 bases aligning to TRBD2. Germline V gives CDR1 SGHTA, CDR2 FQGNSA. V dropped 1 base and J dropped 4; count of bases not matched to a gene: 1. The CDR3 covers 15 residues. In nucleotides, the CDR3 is TGTGCCAGCAGCTTAGAAGCGGGGGGGTACAATGAGCAGTTCTTC. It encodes CASSLEAGGYNEQFF.

The DNA of the CDR3 is TGTGCCAGCACCCCGACGAGGAAGTCTGAAGCTTTCTTT. It codes for CASTPTRKSEAFF. The V gene is TRBV11-2, the J gene TRBJ1-1, with D unresolved. There are 13 residues in the CDR3. Trimming removed 7 bases at V and 6 bases at J, with 15 bases between. Germline values: CDR1 SGHAT, CDR2 FQNNGV.

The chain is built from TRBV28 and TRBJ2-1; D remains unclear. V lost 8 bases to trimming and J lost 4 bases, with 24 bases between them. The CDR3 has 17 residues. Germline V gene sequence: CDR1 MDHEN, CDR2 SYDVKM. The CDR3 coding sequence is TGTGCCAGCTACTATGGCAGACCGACCACAAATTACAATGAGCAGTTCTTC. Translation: CASYYGRPTTNYNEQFF.

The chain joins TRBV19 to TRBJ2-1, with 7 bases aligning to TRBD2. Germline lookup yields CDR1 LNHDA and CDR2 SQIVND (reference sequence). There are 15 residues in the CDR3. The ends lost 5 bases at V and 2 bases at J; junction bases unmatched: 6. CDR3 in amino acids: CASSLSGIPYNEQFF. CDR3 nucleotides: TGTGCCAGTAGTCTGAGCGGGATCCCCTACAATGAGCAGTTCTTC.

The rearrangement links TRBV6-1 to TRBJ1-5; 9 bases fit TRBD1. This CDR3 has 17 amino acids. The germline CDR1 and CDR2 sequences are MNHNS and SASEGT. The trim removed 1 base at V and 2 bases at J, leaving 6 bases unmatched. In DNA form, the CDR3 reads TGTGCCAGCAGTGAAGGGGACAGGGCGTTCGGCAATCAGCCCCAGCATTTT. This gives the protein CASSEGDRAFGNQPQHF.

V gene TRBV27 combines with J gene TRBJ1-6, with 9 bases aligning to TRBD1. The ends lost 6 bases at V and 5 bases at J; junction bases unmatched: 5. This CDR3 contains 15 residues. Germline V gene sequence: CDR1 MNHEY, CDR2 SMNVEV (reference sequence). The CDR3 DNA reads TGTGCCAGCAGGACCGGGACAGGGAATAATTCACCCCTCCACTTT. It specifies CASRTGTGNNSPLHF.

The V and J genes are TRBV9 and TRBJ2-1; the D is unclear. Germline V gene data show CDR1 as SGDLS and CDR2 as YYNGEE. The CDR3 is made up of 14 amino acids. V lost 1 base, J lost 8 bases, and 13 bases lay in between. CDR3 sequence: CASSVSLERDEQFF. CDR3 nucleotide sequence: TGTGCCAGCAGCGTATCCCTCGAGAGAGATGAGCAGTTCTTC.

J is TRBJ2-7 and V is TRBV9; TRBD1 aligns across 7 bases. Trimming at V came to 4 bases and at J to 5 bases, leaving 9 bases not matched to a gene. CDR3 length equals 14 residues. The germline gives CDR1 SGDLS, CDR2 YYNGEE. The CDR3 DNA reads TGTGCCAGCAGCCCACGACAGGGTTGGGACGAGCAGTACTTC. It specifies CASSPRQGWDEQYF. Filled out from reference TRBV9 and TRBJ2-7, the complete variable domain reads DSGVTQTPKHLITATGQRVTLRCSPRSGDLSVYWYQQSLDQGLQFLIQYYNGEERAKGNILERFSAQQFPDLHSELNLSSLELGDSALYFCASSPRQGWDEQYFGPGTRLTVT.

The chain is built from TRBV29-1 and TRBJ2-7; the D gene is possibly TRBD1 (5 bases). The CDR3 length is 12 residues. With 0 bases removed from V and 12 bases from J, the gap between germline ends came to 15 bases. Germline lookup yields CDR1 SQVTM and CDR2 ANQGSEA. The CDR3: CSVEEGPSLRYF. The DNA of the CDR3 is TGCAGCGTTGAAGAGGGGCCTTCCCTAAGGTACTTC.

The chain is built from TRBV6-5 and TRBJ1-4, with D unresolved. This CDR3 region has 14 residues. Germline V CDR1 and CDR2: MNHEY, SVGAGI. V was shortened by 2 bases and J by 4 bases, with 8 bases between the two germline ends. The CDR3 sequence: CASSYRSLNEKLFF. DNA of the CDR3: TGTGCCAGCAGTTACAGGAGCCTTAATGAAAAACTGTTTTTT.

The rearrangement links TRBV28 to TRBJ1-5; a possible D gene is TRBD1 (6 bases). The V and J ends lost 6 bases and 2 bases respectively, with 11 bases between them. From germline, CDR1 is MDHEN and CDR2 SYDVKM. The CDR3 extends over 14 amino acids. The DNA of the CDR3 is TGTGCCAGCAGACAGGGTTTCGGCAATCAGCCCCAGCATTTT. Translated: CASRQGFGNQPQHF.

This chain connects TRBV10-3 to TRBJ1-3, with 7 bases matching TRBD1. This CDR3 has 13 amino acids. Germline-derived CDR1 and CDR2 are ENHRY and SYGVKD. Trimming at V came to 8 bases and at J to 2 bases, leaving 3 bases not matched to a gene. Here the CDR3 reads CAIAGQTGNTIYF. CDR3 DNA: TGTGCCATCGCGGGACAGACTGGAAACACCATATATTTT.

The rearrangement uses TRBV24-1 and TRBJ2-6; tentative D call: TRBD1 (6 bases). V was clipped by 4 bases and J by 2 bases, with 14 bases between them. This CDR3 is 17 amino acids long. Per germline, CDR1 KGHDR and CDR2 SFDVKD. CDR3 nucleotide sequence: TGTGCCACCAGTGAACACCAGGGGTCTGCTGGGGCCAACGTCCTGACTTTC. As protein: CATSEHQGSAGANVLTF.